Listed below are T cell receptor beta chains from one sample, sequenced in a study of T-cell reconstitution after alpha-beta-depleted transplantation in children. TCRdb fed the PCR reads into MiXCR, producing one record per CDR3 protein. The repertoire holds 75,000 to 100,000 distinct CDR3 sequences, with approximately 8.4% as singletons. The input for sequencing was PBMCs from the stem cell graft donor, taken from the stem cell graft. The receptors originated from a human donor who donated a stem cell graft to a child with congenital amegakaryocytic thrombocytopenia. The CDR3 runs from the conserved cysteine through the conserved F or W. The order of the fields is clone size, V gene, D gene, J gene, CDR3 protein, CDR3 DNA. The D gene is left open where the match is weak. Not every row has a clone size; where given, it reads once, few, many or a size class.

many,TRBV10-2,.,TRBJ2-3,CASSVYARTDTQYF,TGCGCCAGCAGTGTTTACGCCCGCACAGATACGCAGTATTTT
many,TRBV3-1,.,TRBJ2-7,CASSPWTLSYEQYF,TGTGCCAGCAGCCCCTGGACCCTTTCCTACGAGCAGTACTTC
many,TRBV5-1,.,TRBJ2-7,CASSLERHRISYEQYF,TGCGCCAGCAGCTTGGAACGTCACCGGATCTCCTACGAGCAGTACTTC
few,TRBV29-1,.,TRBJ2-5,CSVVFGETQYF,TGCAGCGTGGTTTTCGGGGAGACCCAGTACTTC
many,TRBV7-3,.,TRBJ1-1,CASSSTGGLGNTEAFF,TGTGCCAGCAGCTCGACCGGGGGGCTCGGGAACACTGAAGCTTTCTTT
few,TRBV14,TRBD1,TRBJ2-3,CASSPTGVVTDTQYF,TGTGCCAGCAGCCCTACAGGGGTAGTTACAGATACGCAGTATTTT
.,TRBV5-1,.,TRBJ2-7,CASSSPSYEQYF,TGCGCCAGCAGCTCGCCTTCATACGAGCAGTACTTC
many,TRBV21-1,.,TRBJ2-4,CASSIPRQGPRDIQYF,TGTGCCAGCAGCATCCCCAGACAGGGTCCTAGGGACATTCAGTACTTC
many,TRBV6-5,TRBD1,TRBJ2-5,CASKSRDREETQYF,TGTGCCAGTAAATCCCGAGACAGGGAAGAGACCCAGTACTTC
many,TRBV29-1,.,TRBJ1-2,CSVEDPWDGYTF,TGCAGCGTTGAAGATCCCTGGGATGGCTACACCTTC
many,TRBV3-1,.,TRBJ2-1,CASSQVWRVGNNEQFF,TGTGCCAGCAGCCAAGTTTGGAGGGTCGGAAACAATGAGCAGTTCTTC
many,TRBV4-2,.,TRBJ2-3,CASSQGSGGGTDTQYF,TGTGCCAGCAGCCAAGGGAGCGGCGGGGGCACAGATACGCAGTATTTT
many,TRBV7-8,.,TRBJ2-3,CASSAIIGGTGSRVDTQYF,TGTGCCAGCAGCGCCATCATCGGGGGAACAGGGAGTAGGGTGGATACGCAGTATTTT
many,TRBV12-3/TRBV12-4,.,TRBJ1-1,CASSLIGNTEAFF,TGTGCCAGCAGTTTAATTGGGAACACTGAAGCTTTCTTT
many,TRBV24-1,TRBD1,TRBJ2-2,CATSDWDREDTGELFF,TGTGCCACCAGTGATTGGGACAGGGAGGACACCGGGGAGCTGTTTTTT
many,TRBV5-5,.,TRBJ2-1,CASSLRSGIGGQFF,TGTGCCAGCAGCTTGAGGTCGGGGATAGGCGGGCAGTTCTTC
once,TRBV7-2,.,TRBJ2-7,CASSLPPGKSYEQYF,TGTGCCAGCAGCTTACCCCCAGGGAAGTCCTACGAGCAGTACTTC
.,TRBV19,.,TRBJ2-2,CASSRAEGGELFF,TGTGCCAGTAGTAGAGCGGAGGGCGGGGAGCTGTTTTTT
few,TRBV20-1,.,TRBJ2-7,CSALEPRSYEQYF,TGCAGTGCCTTGGAGCCCCGCTCCTACGAGCAGTACTTC
many,TRBV5-1,TRBD1,TRBJ1-1,CASSTTPRGLAGEAFF,TGCGCCAGCAGCACGACCCCCAGGGGGCTGGCCGGTGAAGCTTTCTTT
many,TRBV18,.,TRBJ2-2,CASSPLAVEHTGELFF,TGTGCCAGCTCACCACTGGCAGTAGAGCACACCGGGGAGCTGTTTTTT
.,TRBV7-6,TRBD1,TRBJ2-2,CASSPRQGSTGELFF,TGTGCCAGCAGCCCTCGACAGGGAAGCACCGGGGAGCTGTTTTTT
many,TRBV2,.,TRBJ2-5,CASDLEETQYF,TGTGCCAGCGACTTGGAAGAGACCCAGTACTTC
many,TRBV20-1,TRBD1,TRBJ2-7,CSAEGQGAGEQYF,TGCAGTGCTGAAGGACAGGGGGCGGGCGAGCAGTACTTC
many,TRBV20-1,.,TRBJ1-4,CSARATGNNEKLFF,TGCAGTGCTAGGGCCACAGGGAATAATGAAAAACTGTTTTTT
many,TRBV7-9,.,TRBJ2-1,CASSSRGSEQFF,TGTGCCAGCAGCTCCCGGGGGTCTGAGCAGTTCTTC
many,TRBV18,.,TRBJ1-1,CASSPPQPMNTEAFF,TGTGCCAGCTCACCACCCCAGCCCATGAACACTGAAGCTTTCTTT
few,TRBV10-3,.,TRBJ1-3,CAIGDRGKGDTIYF,TGTGCCATAGGAGACCGGGGCAAGGGGGACACCATATATTTT
.,TRBV3-1,TRBD2,TRBJ2-1,CATCQRTLAGGFYNEQFF,TGTGCCACCTGCCAACGTACCCTAGCGGGGGGGTTTTACAATGAGCAGTTCTTC
many,TRBV29-1,TRBD1,TRBJ1-2,CSVRPGQGFGYTF,TGCAGCGTCCGGCCGGGACAGGGTTTTGGCTACACCTTC
many,TRBV29-1,TRBD1,TRBJ2-1,CSVGGTGGPYNEQFF,TGCAGCGTTGGAGGGACAGGGGGTCCTTACAATGAGCAGTTCTTC